This TCR beta chain was sequenced for a study of neoadjuvant nivolumab and ipilimumab in lung cancer. Germline CDR1 MRHNA, CDR2 SNTAGT. Between the trimmed V and J ends, which lost 7 bases and 4 bases, there was a span of 16 bases. The CDR3 spans 15 residues. A word on this clone: The antigen is unknown.

Whole-study findings and limits: Compared with tumor-adjacent uninvolved lung, resected tumors showed greater richness and clonality. Pathologic regression was not significantly tied to TCR clonality.

Assay: immunoSEQ multiplex PCR; the TCRdb copy retains only in-frame clones and omits some. Among approximately 7,000 clones listed, roughly three quarters were seen once. The receptor was isolated from an adult with non-small cell lung cancer. This chain joins TRBV6-4 and TRBJ2-2, with no clear D. The sample here was tumor tissue, taken after neoadjuvant nivolumab, alone or with ipilimumab, at or shortly before surgery. The CDR3 DNA reads TGTGCCAGCATGAAGGTTGCAGGCGGCACCGGGGAGCTGTTTTTT. Translated: CASMKVAGGTGELFF.